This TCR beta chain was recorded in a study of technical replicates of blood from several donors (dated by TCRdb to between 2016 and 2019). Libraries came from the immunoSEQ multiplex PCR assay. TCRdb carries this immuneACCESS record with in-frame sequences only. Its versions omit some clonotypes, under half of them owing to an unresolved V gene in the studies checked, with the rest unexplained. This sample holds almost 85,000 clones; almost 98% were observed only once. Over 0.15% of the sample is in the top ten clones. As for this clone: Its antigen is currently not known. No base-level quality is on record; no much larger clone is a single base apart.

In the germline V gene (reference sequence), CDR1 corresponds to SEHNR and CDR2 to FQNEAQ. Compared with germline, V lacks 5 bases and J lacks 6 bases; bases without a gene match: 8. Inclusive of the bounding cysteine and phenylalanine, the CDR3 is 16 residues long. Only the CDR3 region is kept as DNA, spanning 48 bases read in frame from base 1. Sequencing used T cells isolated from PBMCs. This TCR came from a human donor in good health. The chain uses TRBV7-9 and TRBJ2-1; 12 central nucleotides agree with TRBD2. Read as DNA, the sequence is TGTGCCAGCAGCCCGATACTAGCGGGAGGCATCAATGAGCAGTTCTTC. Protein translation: CASSPILAGGINEQFF.